The 24 T cell receptor beta chains presented below share a single source sample, sequenced in a study of T cell repertoires in cytomegalovirus infection. TCRdb re-derived calls from the reads in MiXCR, one entry per CDR3 protein. The sample includes 200,000 to 300,000 distinct CDR3 sequences, less than 9.5% seen only once; the top ten take over 12%. The sequencing input was PBMCs. Source of these receptors: a human donor in good health (CMV status not recorded). Some clones in this sample may be carry-over from other donors' samples.

V and J are TRBV7-8 and TRBJ2-3; 7 positions match TRBD2. The CDR3 sequence is 13 residues long. Germline-derived CDR1 and CDR2 are SGHVS and FQNEAQ. The V and J ends lost 6 bases and 7 bases, in that order; junction bases with no gene match: 7. The CDR3 region is CASSIAGAYTQYF. The CDR3 region has the DNA TGTGCCAGCAGTATTGCGGGAGCATATACGCAGTATTTT.

This chain joins TRBV7-9 and TRBJ2-4, with D hard to call. The V and J ends lost 10 bases and 0 bases respectively, with 10 bases between them. The CDR3 loop spans 13 amino acids. Germline V CDR1 and CDR2: SEHNR, FQNEAQ (reference sequence). CDR3 sequence: CANESLAKNIQYF. CDR3 DNA: TGTGCCAACGAGTCCCTAGCCAAAAACATTCAGTACTTC. Together with reference TRBV7-9 and TRBJ2-4, the CDR3 gives the full variable domain: DTGVSQNPRHKITKRGQNVTFRCDPISEHNRLYWYRQTLGQGPEFLTYFQNEAQLEKSRLLSDRFSAERPKGSFSTLEIQRTEQGDSAMYLCANESLAKNIQYFGAGTRLSVL.

This clonotype has only a few counts. The rearrangement joins TRBV28 to TRBJ2-7, with D perhaps matching TRBD2 (7 bases). The length of the CDR3 is 14 residues. The germline V gene has CDR1 MDHEN and CDR2 SYDVKM. V shed 8 bases and J shed 2 bases, with 16 bases lying between them. Written as DNA, the CDR3 is TGTGCCAGCGGAAAAAAAGGGGGGGCCTACGAGCAGTACTTC. Protein product: CASGKKGGAYEQYF.

There are a few counts of this clonotype. The gene calls are TRBV5-1 and TRBJ2-1; TRBD2 matches 11 bases. Trimming at V came to 4 bases and at J to 7 bases, leaving 7 bases not matched to a gene. The CDR3 length is 15 residues. The V gene's germline CDR1 is SGHRS and CDR2 YFSETQ. Here the CDR3 reads CASSPLAGASNEQFF. CDR3 in DNA: TGCGCCAGCAGCCCACTAGCGGGAGCATCGAATGAGCAGTTCTTC.

Many counts were recorded for this clonotype. The chain links TRBV7-2 to TRBJ1-6; D gene unclear. Trimming shortened V by 4 bases and J by 2 bases, and 6 bases separated the two germline ends. The CDR3 consists of 14 residues. Looked up from germline, CDR1 is SGHTA and CDR2 is FQGNSA. CDR3 sequence (DNA): TGTGCCAGCAGCTCAGAGACCTATAATTCACCCCTCCACTTT. It encodes CASSSETYNSPLHF.

The V call is TRBV7-2, the J call TRBJ2-7, with a tentative D call TRBD1 (5 bases). Germline V gene lookup returns CDR1 SGHTA and CDR2 FQGNSA. The CDR3 is made up of 13 amino acids. V was trimmed by 2 bases and J by 6 bases, leaving 11 bases between them. In DNA, the CDR3 is TGTGCCAGCAGCTTAACGTCAGGGCTCGAGCAGTACTTC. Residues: CASSLTSGLEQYF.

The chain joins TRBV23-1 to TRBJ2-3; 7 positions match TRBD1. TRBV23-1 is reported as an ORF; its role is uncertain. The CDR3 loop spans 19 amino acids. V lost 3 bases and J lost 0; bases outside the gene matches: 15. This chain's CDR3 is CASSHAPGTENRSTDTQYF. CDR3 nucleotide sequence: TGCGCCAGCAGTCACGCCCCCGGGACAGAGAATCGAAGCACAGATACGCAGTATTTT.

In this sample, this clonotype turned up many times. The chain recombines TRBV6-2 or TRBV6-3 with TRBJ2-2; 7 nucleotides align to TRBD2. This CDR3 is built from 16 residues. The J segment lost 0 bases and the V segment lost 4 bases, leaving 5 bases of the junction unmatched. Germline CDR1 MNHEY, CDR2 SVGEGT. In DNA, the CDR3 is TGTGCCAGCAGTTTGTCTAGCGGAGCGAACACCGGGGAGCTGTTTTTT. Translating it yields CASSLSSGANTGELFF.

In its sample, this clonotype was seen many times. The chain couples TRBV7-2 to TRBJ2-1, with D possibly called TRBD1 or TRBD2 (5 bases each). The ends were cut back, 5 bases at V and 2 bases at J, with 22 bases in the middle. Per the germline V gene, CDR1 is SGHTA and CDR2 is FQGNSA. This CDR3 is built from 18 residues. Written as DNA, the CDR3 is TGTGCCAGCAGCCTCAAGGCCGGGGCCGGGTTGACCTACAATGAGCAGTTCTTC. Translating it yields CASSLKAGAGLTYNEQFF.

This clonotype came up many times. The chain uses TRBV12-3 or TRBV12-4 and TRBJ2-3; no firm D call. CDR3 length: 13 residues. The V and J ends lost 7 bases and 0 bases respectively, with 8 bases between them. Here the CDR3 DNA reads TGTGCCAGCACCAGACAAAGCACAGATACGCAGTATTTT. It specifies CASTRQSTDTQYF.

V usage is TRBV27 and J usage is TRBJ1-1; 8 bases are a match to TRBD1. The trim removed 7 bases at V and 1 base at J, leaving 17 bases unmatched. The CDR3 is 18 residues long. Germline CDR1 reads MNHEY; CDR2 reads SMNVEV (reference sequence). The CDR3: CASTLPPDRGNENTEAFF. In nucleotides, the CDR3 is TGTGCCAGCACCCTCCCTCCAGACAGGGGTAATGAGAACACTGAAGCTTTCTTT.

This clonotype was found many times. This chain links TRBV7-2 with TRBJ2-3; D uncertain. Germline CDR1 reads SGHTA; CDR2 reads FQGNSA. V gave up 0 bases and J gave up 4 bases, with 5 bases separating them. This CDR3 spans 13 amino acids. The CDR3 is CASSLAGPDTQYF. CDR3 bases: TGTGCCAGCAGCTTAGCCGGACCAGATACGCAGTATTTT.

The V and J genes are TRBV11-2 and TRBJ2-5, with D tentatively TRBD1 (6 bases). The germline gives CDR1 SGHAT, CDR2 FQNNGV. V gave up 3 bases and J gave up 4 bases, with 12 bases separating them. The CDR3 loop spans 14 amino acids. In nucleotides, the CDR3 is TGTGCCAGCAGCTTCGTACAGGGTATAGAGACCCAGTACTTC. It encodes CASSFVQGIETQYF.

This clonotype was found a few times. V usage is TRBV7-9 and J usage is TRBJ1-2, with TRBD1 matching 7 bases. The junction had 14 bases not matched to a gene; V was cut back by 6 bases and J by 7 bases. CDR3 length equals 15 residues. CDR1 is SEHNR, CDR2 FQNEAQ, per germline (reference sequence). The CDR3 protein is CASRHGTAPMGGYTF. Here the CDR3 DNA reads TGTGCCAGCAGACACGGGACAGCACCTATGGGTGGCTACACCTTC.

The chain couples TRBV5-6 to TRBJ2-7; D uncertain. This CDR3 comprises 14 residues. Germline V CDR1 and CDR2: SGHDT, YYEEEE. The ends were cut back, 1 base at V and 2 bases at J, with 10 bases in the middle. CDR3 sequence (DNA): TGTGCCAGCAGCTTGCCGGCGGAACCCTACGAGCAGTACTTC. Protein product: CASSLPAEPYEQYF. Drawing the rest from reference TRBV5-6 and TRBJ2-7, the complete variable domain is DAGVTQSPTHLIKTRGQQVTLRCSPKSGHDTVSWYQQALGQGPQFIFQYYEEEERQRGNFPDRFSGHQFPNYSSELNVNALLLGDSALYLCASSLPAEPYEQYFGPGTRLTVT.

Many counts were recorded for this clonotype. The genes are TRBV11-3 and TRBJ2-2; D might be TRBD1 (5 bases). The CDR3 is 19 residues long. V lost 6 bases, J lost 8 bases, and 31 bases lay in between. Germline V gene sequence: CDR1 SGHNT, CDR2 YENEEA. The CDR3 DNA sequence: TGTGCCAGCAGTCCAGATTGGGGCGGAGCTCGCCCGACAGCTGGGGAGCTGTTTTTT. This gives the protein CASSPDWGGARPTAGELFF. Filled out from reference TRBV11-3 and TRBJ2-2, the complete variable domain reads EAGVVQSPRYKIIEKKQPVAFWCNPISGHNTLYWYLQNLGQGPELLIRYENEEAVDDSQLPKDRFSAERLKGVDSTLKIQPAELGDSAVYLCASSPDWGGARPTAGELFFGEGSRLTVL.

The rearrangement joins TRBV28 to TRBJ2-7; D is uncertain. The CDR3 sequence is 14 residues long. Trimming cost V 5 bases and J 5 bases, with 16 bases left between them. Germline loops: CDR1 MDHEN, CDR2 SYDVKM. The CDR3 coding sequence is TGTGCCAGCAGTCCAGGATTTGCCCACCACGAGCAGTACTTC. It translates to CASSPGFAHHEQYF.

This clonotype was counted at least ten times. V gene TRBV7-6 combines with J gene TRBJ2-1; D is unresolved. Germline CDR1 SGHVS, CDR2 FNYEAQ. CDR3 length: 14 amino acids. The V and J ends lost 4 bases and 2 bases respectively, with 9 bases between them. Here the CDR3 DNA reads TGTGCCAGCAGCTCCCTCGGCGCCTACAATGAGCAGTTCTTC. Translation gives CASSSLGAYNEQFF.

This clonotype has more than one count but fewer than ten. The chain couples TRBV28 to TRBJ1-1; 12 bases align to TRBD1. J was trimmed by 0 bases and V by 5 bases; bases with no gene match: 7. The CDR3 extends over 17 amino acids. The germline gives CDR1 MDHEN, CDR2 SYDVKM. Here the CDR3 reads CASSRYGTGGLNTEAFF. The CDR3 DNA sequence: TGTGCCAGCAGTCGCTACGGGACAGGGGGCTTGAACACTGAAGCTTTCTTT.

A few counts support this clonotype. The chain couples TRBV28 to TRBJ2-2; possibly TRBD1 for D (7 bases). Germline loops: CDR1 MDHEN, CDR2 SYDVKM. The germline V and J ends were trimmed by 3 bases and 4 bases, with 12 bases remaining between them. This CDR3 is 15 amino acids long. The CDR3 region has the DNA TGTGCCAGCAGTTTCCCCCAGGGGGGCACCGGGGAGCTGTTTTTT. This gives the protein CASSFPQGGTGELFF.

The V gene is TRBV28, the J gene TRBJ1-3; D is perhaps TRBD1 (6 bases). There are 16 residues in the CDR3. Germline V lookup: CDR1 MDHEN, CDR2 SYDVKM. The V end lost 8 bases, the J end lost 0 bases, and 17 bases lay between the germline ends. The CDR3 nucleotides read TGTGCCAGCGGGACCCTGACAGGCCGCTCTGGAAACACCATATATTTT. Its protein is CASGTLTGRSGNTIYF.

A word on this clonotype: In this CDR3 the conserved last residue, phenylalanine or tryptophan, is missing, so a read error is likely. The rearrangement links TRBV6-2 or TRBV6-3 to TRBJ2-4; D is uncertain. The germline V gene has CDR1 MNHEY and CDR2 SVGEGT. The CDR3 has 12 amino acids. Trimming cost V 0 bases and J 7 bases, with 4 bases left between them. Here the CDR3 reads CASSYSLNIQYY. CDR3 coding DNA: TGTGCCAGCAGTTACTCCTTGAACATTCAGTACTAC.

This clonotype was seen at least ten times. The rearrangement uses TRBV20-1 and TRBJ1-6; maybe TRBD1 (6 bases). Germline CDR1 DFQATT, CDR2 SNEGSKA (reference sequence). Trimming left V 1 base short and J 12 bases short, with 13 bases between. The CDR3 loop spans 13 amino acids. This chain's CDR3 is CSARGGGNGPLHF. The CDR3 DNA reads as TGCAGTGCTAGAGGAGGGGGGAATGGACCCCTCCACTTT.

This clonotype was counted only a few times. The V and J genes are TRBV11-2 and TRBJ2-4, with 8 nucleotides matching TRBD2. J gave up 7 bases and V 5 bases, and 7 bases lay outside the gene matches. The CDR3 has 14 amino acids. Germline CDR1 is SGHAT and CDR2 is FQNNGV. CDR3 amino acids: CASSPPRGGNIQYF. CDR3 nucleotides: TGTGCCAGCAGCCCGCCTCGGGGGGGGAACATTCAGTACTTC.